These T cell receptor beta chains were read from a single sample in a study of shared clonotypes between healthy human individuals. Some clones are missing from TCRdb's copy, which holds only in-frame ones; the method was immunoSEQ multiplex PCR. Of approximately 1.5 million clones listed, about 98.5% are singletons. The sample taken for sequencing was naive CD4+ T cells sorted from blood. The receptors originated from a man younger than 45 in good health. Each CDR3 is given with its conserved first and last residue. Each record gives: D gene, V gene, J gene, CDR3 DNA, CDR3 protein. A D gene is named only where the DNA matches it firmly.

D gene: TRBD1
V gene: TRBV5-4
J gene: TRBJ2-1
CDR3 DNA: TGTGCCAGCAGCCCTTCCATAGGACAGGGCTCCTACAATGAGCAGTTCTTC
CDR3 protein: CASSPSIGQGSYNEQFF

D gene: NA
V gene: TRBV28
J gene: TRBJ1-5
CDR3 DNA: TGTGCCAGCCATACGGGCAGGGTTCAGCCCCAGCATTTT
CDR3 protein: CASHTGRVQPQHF

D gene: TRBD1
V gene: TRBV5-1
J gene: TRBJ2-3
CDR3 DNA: TGCGCCAGCAGGGGACAGGGATCCGCAGATACGCAGTATTTT
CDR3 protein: CASRGQGSADTQYF

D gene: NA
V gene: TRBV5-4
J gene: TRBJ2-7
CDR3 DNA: TGTGCCAGCAGCTTGGGAGGGAGAGACGAGCAGTACTTC
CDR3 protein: CASSLGGRDEQYF

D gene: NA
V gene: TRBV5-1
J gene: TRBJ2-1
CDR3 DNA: TGCGCCAGCAGCTTGGCCATGCAGCGGCCCTACAATGAGCAGTTCTTC
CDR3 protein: CASSLAMQRPYNEQFF

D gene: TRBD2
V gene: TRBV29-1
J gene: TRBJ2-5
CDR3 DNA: TGCAGCGTTGATTCGGGAGGGGAGACCCAGTACTTC
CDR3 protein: CSVDSGGETQYF

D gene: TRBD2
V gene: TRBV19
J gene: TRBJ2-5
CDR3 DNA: TGTGCCAGTAGTCTCAGAGGTCCTAGCGGGAGGGCCAATCCCCAAGAGACCCAGTACTTC
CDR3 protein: CASSLRGPSGRANPQETQYF

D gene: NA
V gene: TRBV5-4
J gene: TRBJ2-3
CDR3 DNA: TGTGCCAGCAGTTCCTCCGGGACTTTGTCAGATACGCAGTATTTT
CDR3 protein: CASSSSGTLSDTQYF

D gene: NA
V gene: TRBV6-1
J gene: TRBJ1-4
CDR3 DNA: TGTGCCAGCAGTGTCCTACGCGGACCCTGTTTTTTT
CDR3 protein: CASSVLRGPCFF

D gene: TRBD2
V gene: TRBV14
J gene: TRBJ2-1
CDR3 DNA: TGTGCCAGCAGCCCCCGGGGTAGCGGGAGGTACAATGAGCAGTTCTTC
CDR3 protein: CASSPRGSGRYNEQFF

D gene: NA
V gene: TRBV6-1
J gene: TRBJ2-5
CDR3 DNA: TGTGCCAGCAGCAAAATTCAAGAGACCCAGTACTTC
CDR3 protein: CASSKIQETQYF

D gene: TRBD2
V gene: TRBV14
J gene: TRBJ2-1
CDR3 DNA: TGTGCCAGCAGCCAAAACGGACTAGCAACCGTCGATGAGCAGTTCTTC
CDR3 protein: CASSQNGLATVDEQFF

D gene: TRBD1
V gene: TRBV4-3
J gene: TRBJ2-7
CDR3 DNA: TGCGCCAGCAGCCCCCGTCCGGGACAGACCTACGAGCAGTACTTC
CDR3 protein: CASSPRPGQTYEQYF

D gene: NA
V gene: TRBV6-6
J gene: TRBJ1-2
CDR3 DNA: TGTGCCAGCAGTTACGTAGGTTATGGCTACACCTTC
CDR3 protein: CASSYVGYGYTF

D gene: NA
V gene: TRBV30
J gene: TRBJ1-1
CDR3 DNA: TGTGCCTGGGCAAGTTACATGAACACTGAAGCTTTCTTT
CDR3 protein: CAWASYMNTEAFF

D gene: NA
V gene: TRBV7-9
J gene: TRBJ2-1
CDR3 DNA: TGTGCCAGCAGCTTGGGAAGGGGCTCCTACAATGAGCAGTTCTTC
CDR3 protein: CASSLGRGSYNEQFF

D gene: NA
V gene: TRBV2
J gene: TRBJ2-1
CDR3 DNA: TGTGCCAGCAATAAATTCAATGAGCAGTTCTTC
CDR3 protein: CASNKFNEQFF

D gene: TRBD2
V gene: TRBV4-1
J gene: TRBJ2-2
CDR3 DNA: TGCGCCAGCAGCCAAGTTTCGGGGGGTGCGAACACCGGGGAGCTGTTTTTT
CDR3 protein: CASSQVSGGANTGELFF

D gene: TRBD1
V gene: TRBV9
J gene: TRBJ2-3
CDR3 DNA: TGTGCCAGCAGCGCACGACAGGGGGCAACTAGCGATAGCACAGATACGCAGTATTTT
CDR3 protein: CASSARQGATSDSTDTQYF

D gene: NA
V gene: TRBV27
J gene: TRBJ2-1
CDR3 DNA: TGTGCCAGCAGTCCAGGGGCAAGCTCCTACAATGAGCAGTTCTTC
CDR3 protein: CASSPGASSYNEQFF

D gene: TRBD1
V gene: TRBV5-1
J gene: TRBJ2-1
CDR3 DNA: TGCGCCAGCAGCTCCCAAAGGACAGGGGGCCTGAACAATGAGCAGTTCTTC
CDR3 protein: CASSSQRTGGLNNEQFF

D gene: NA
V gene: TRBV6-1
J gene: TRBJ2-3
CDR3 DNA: TGTGCCAGCAGTGGATTCGCAGGGGCCAGCACAGATACGCAGTATTTT
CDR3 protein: CASSGFAGASTDTQYF

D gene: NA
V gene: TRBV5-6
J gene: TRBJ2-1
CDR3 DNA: TGTGCCAGCAGCATCTATGTCCATGAGCAGTTCTTC
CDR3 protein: CASSIYVHEQFF

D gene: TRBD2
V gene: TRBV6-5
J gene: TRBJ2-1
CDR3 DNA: TGTGCCAGCAGATTAGCGGGAGTTATTTCAAATGAGCAGTTCTTC
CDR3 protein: CASRLAGVISNEQFF

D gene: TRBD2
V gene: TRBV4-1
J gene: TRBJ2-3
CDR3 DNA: TGCGCCAGCAGCCAAGTGCGCGGGAGGGCCATTTTT
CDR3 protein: CASSQVRGRAIF

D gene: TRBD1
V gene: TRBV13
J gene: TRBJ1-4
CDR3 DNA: TGTGCCAGCAGCCGGGGGACAGGGCCAACTAATGAAAAACTGTTTTTT
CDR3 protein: CASSRGTGPTNEKLFF

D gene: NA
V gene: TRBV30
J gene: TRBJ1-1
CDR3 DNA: TGTGCCTGGAGTGTACGGGGCGTTGAAGCTTTCTTT
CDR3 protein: CAWSVRGVEAFF